The clone carrying this T cell receptor beta chain was counted between two and nine times. Antigen unknown. This record belongs to a study of blood T cells in healthy people across ages. Study as a whole: Roughly one uniquely barcoded beta molecule per two T cells was captured. Study-level points and caveats: Age showed a roughly linear inverse relationship with TCR beta diversity per million T cells. Percentage of naive T cells showed a strong correlation with TCR beta diversity.

Then a second PCR, running roughly 7 to 12 cycles, was carried out with a sample-barcoded 5' primer and a J-beta primer mix. Each single sample gave us at least 2.5 million CDR3-containing paired-end reads. TCRdb used MiXCR to reprocess the 5' RACE reads, holding one entry per CDR3 protein. The sample gives approximately 790,000 distinct CDR3 sequences, approximately 67% of which show up once; around a quarter is in the top ten. The TCR sequence derives from a man younger than 45 in good health. The sample taken for sequencing was blood.

The CDR3: CASSPGLAGGEPTDTQYF. The CDR3 nucleotides are TGTGCCAGCAGTCCGGGACTAGCGGGGGGGGAACCCACAGATACGCAGTATTTT. This chain links TRBV12-3 or TRBV12-4 with TRBJ2-3, with 16 bases aligning to TRBD2. CDR3 size: 18 residues. The junction had 7 bases not matched to a gene; V was cut back by 5 bases and J by 2 bases.